This is a list of T cell receptor beta chains from one sample in a study of cytomegalovirus exposure and HLA in healthy donors. Measured with immunoSEQ multiplex PCR; TCRdb has only the in-frame clones, and not every one. The repertoire consists of tens of thousands of clones, with 60% to 80% occurring once and the leading ten covering 2.5%. Sequenced: PBMCs. These receptors came from a female donor in good health and CMV-seronegative. Each CDR3 is given with its conserved first and last residue. The D gene is left open where the match is weak. Part of the rows lack a size; the others show once, few, many or a class for expanded clones.

TRBV30	14	TRBD1	NA	TRBJ2-5	TGTGCCTGGAGTTCCGGGACAGGGGGATTGGAGCAGTACTTC	CAWSSGTGGLEQYF
TRBV5-1	16	TRBD2	few	TRBJ2-3	TGCGCCAGCAGCCTCGGCGGGACTAGCGGCACAGATACGCAGTATTTT	CASSLGGTSGTDTQYF
TRBV12-5	16	TRBD2	NA	TRBJ2-5	TGTGCTAGTGGTTTGGTACTAGCGGAGGGGTATGAGACCCAGTACTTC	CASGLVLAEGYETQYF
TRBV11-2	14	NA	NA	TRBJ1-4	TGTGCCAGCAGCCCGCCAGGGAATATTGAAAAACTGTTTTTT	CASSPPGNIEKLFF
TRBV18	12	NA	NA	TRBJ1-2	TGTGCCAGCTCTCCTAGCCGGGACAACCCCACCTTC	CASSPSRDNPTF
TRBV7-9	15	TRBD2	once	TRBJ2-3	TGTGCCAGCAGCTTAGTCGGGGGGGATACAGATACGCAGTATTTT	CASSLVGGDTDTQYF
TRBV25-1	18	TRBD2	NA	TRBJ2-1	TGTGCCAGCAGTGACCGCCCCCGGGGGGTGAGCTCCTACAATGAGCAGTTCTTC	CASSDRPRGVSSYNEQFF
TRBV2	20	TRBD2	NA	TRBJ2-5	TGTGCCAGCAGTGAAGGAGGAGGGACTAGCGGGAGGCCGCTCCAAGAGACCCAGTACTTC	CASSEGGGTSGRPLQETQYF
TRBV9	18	TRBD2	NA	TRBJ2-1	TGTGCCAGCAGCGCGACTCTTAGCGGGAGGTCCTCCTACAATGAGCAGTTCTTC	CASSATLSGRSSYNEQFF
TRBV4-2	13	NA	NA	TRBJ1-5	TGTGCCAGCAGCCAAGATCCGGATCAGCCCCAGCATTTT	CASSQDPDQPQHF
TRBV7-3	13	NA	once	TRBJ2-7	TGTGCCAGCAGCTTAAAAGGGGGGGGAGAGCAGTACTTC	CASSLKGGGEQYF
TRBV9	15	NA	NA	TRBJ1-1	TGTGCCAGCAGCGTAGAACTCGAGTGGAACACTGAAGCTTTCTTT	CASSVELEWNTEAFF
TRBV2	13	TRBD1	NA	TRBJ2-7	TGTGCCAGCAGTCCGGGACAGCCCTACGAGCAGTACTTC	CASSPGQPYEQYF
TRBV25-1	13	TRBD2	NA	TRBJ2-7	TGTGCCAGCAGTGAGGCGGGAGCCTACGAGCAGTACTTC	CASSEAGAYEQYF
TRBV19	16	TRBD1	NA	TRBJ1-2	TGTGCCAGTAGTACCTACCGGGACAGGGTGGGATATGGCTACACCTTC	CASSTYRDRVGYGYTF
TRBV29-1	12	TRBD1	NA	TRBJ2-7	TGCAGCGTCGGGGGACAGGGTCACGAGCAGTACTTC	CSVGGQGHEQYF
TRBV9	13	NA	NA	TRBJ2-1	TGTGCCAGCAGCGTAGGAGAGCGCGATGAGCAGTTCTTC	CASSVGERDEQFF
TRBV28	16	TRBD2	NA	TRBJ2-7	TGTGCCAGCAGTTTCGCTGGGGGGGGGACTCTCTACGAGCAGTACTTC	CASSFAGGGTLYEQYF
TRBV6-5	13	TRBD1	medium-sized	TRBJ1-1	TGTGCCAGCACGGACAGGGGGATCACTGAAGCTTTCTTT	CASTDRGITEAFF
TRBV25-1	14	NA	NA	TRBJ1-1	TGTGCCAGCAGTGAGAATTGGGGGGACACTGAAGCTTTCTTT	CASSENWGDTEAFF
TRBV6-5	16	NA	NA	TRBJ2-7	TGTGCCAGCAGTTACTCGTCACGCAGCAGGGCCTACGAGCAGTACTTC	CASSYSSRSRAYEQYF
TRBV18	16	TRBD2	NA	TRBJ2-5	TGTGCCAGCTCACCGGGACTAGCGGGAGGGGAAGAGACCCAGTACTTC	CASSPGLAGGEETQYF
TRBV7-9	14	NA	few	TRBJ1-2	TGTGCCAGCAGCCCGGGGCGAGGGCGGGAAGGCTACACCTTC	CASSPGRGREGYTF
TRBV6-1	12	NA	few	TRBJ2-2	TGTGCCAGCAGTGAAGACGGCGGGGAGCTGTTTTTT	CASSEDGGELFF
TRBV5-1	15	TRBD1	few	TRBJ1-1	TGCGCCAGCAGCTTGCCTCAGGGGGCGAGCCCTGAAGCTTTCTTT	CASSLPQGASPEAFF
TRBV5-4	13	NA	NA	TRBJ2-7	TGTGCCAGCAGCTTGAGTCTAGCGTTTGAGCAGTACTTC	CASSLSLAFEQYF
TRBV19	15	TRBD1	NA	TRBJ1-6	TGTGCCAGTAGTATCGGGACAGGGGGAATTTCACCCCTCCACTTT	CASSIGTGGISPLHF
TRBV5-8	16	TRBD2	NA	TRBJ2-7	TGTGCCAGCAGCTTGGGCGCGACTTGGGGGGGCTACGAGCAGTACTTC	CASSLGATWGGYEQYF
TRBV11-2	15	NA	NA	TRBJ1-2	TGTGCCAGCAGCTCGGACCCACAGGCCCCGCATGGCTACACCTTC	CASSSDPQAPHGYTF
TRBV7-9	13	NA	NA	TRBJ2-1	TGTGCCAGCAGCCAATCCCCCCACAATGAGCAGTTCTTC	CASSQSPHNEQFF
TRBV28	14	NA	NA	TRBJ1-2	TGTGCCAGCAGCCGACAGCTGATTAACTATGGCTACACCTTC	CASSRQLINYGYTF
TRBV5-1	16	TRBD1	few	TRBJ1-2	TGCGCCAGCAGCCCCAGTCCCGGGACAGGGGTTGGTGGCTACACCTTC	CASSPSPGTGVGGYTF
TRBV28	18	TRBD1	NA	TRBJ2-1	TGTGCCAGCCAGTCCCGAAACCTCGCAAGACAGGGGGCGGGTGAGCAGTTCTTC	CASQSRNLARQGAGEQFF
TRBV7-9	16	TRBD1	NA	TRBJ2-7	TGTGCCAGCAGCTTAGAGGCAGGGGGTGGTAAAAACGAGCAGTACTTC	CASSLEAGGGKNEQYF
TRBV7-7	13	TRBD1	few	TRBJ1-4	TGTGCCCAGCCCCGGACAGGGACTGAAAAACTGTTTTTT	CAQPRTGTEKLFF
TRBV13	13	NA	NA	TRBJ2-1	TGTGCCAGCAGCCCGCCGGGGTATGGGGAGCAGTTCTTC	CASSPPGYGEQFF
TRBV20-1	11	NA	NA	TRBJ2-1	TGCAGTGCTAGGCGGGGTGAGGGGCAGTTCTTC	CSARRGEGQFF
TRBV27	12	NA	few	TRBJ1-5	TGTGCCAGCTCCAGGGGCAATCAGCCCCAGCATTTT	CASSRGNQPQHF
TRBV28	17	TRBD2	few	TRBJ2-2	TGTGCCAGCAGTGACGTAGCGGGAGGGGGGATCACCGGGGAGCTGTTTTTT	CASSDVAGGGITGELFF
TRBV6-5	13	NA	NA	TRBJ1-1	TGTGCCAGCAGAAAACAGGGCAGCACTGAAGCTTTCTTT	CASRKQGSTEAFF
TRBV7-2	14	TRBD1	NA	TRBJ1-2	TGTGCCAGCAGCTCCCAGGGGGCAAACTATGGCTACACCTTC	CASSSQGANYGYTF
TRBV5-4	12	NA	NA	TRBJ2-1	TGTGCCAGCAGGGGAGACTACAATGAGCAGTTCTTC	CASRGDYNEQFF
TRBV6-5	14	NA	few	TRBJ1-2	TGTGCCAGCAGTTACCGGGACAAAAACTATGGCTACACCTTC	CASSYRDKNYGYTF
TRBV5-6	17	TRBD2	few	TRBJ2-2	TGTGCCAGCAGCACCTCTAGCGGGGGGCTGAACACCGGGGAGCTGTTTTTT	CASSTSSGGLNTGELFF
TRBV5-6	13	NA	NA	TRBJ2-3	TGTGCCAGCAGCCCCGGCCAGGGGGATACGCAGTATTTT	CASSPGQGDTQYF
TRBV5-6	16	NA	once	TRBJ1-2	TGTGCCAGCAGCTTGGTGGGGTCCGTAGCGGGCTATGGCTACACCTTC	CASSLVGSVAGYGYTF
TRBV5-3	14	NA	NA	TRBJ2-5	TGTGCCAGAAGCTTTCCGGACTGCGAAGAGACCCAGTACTTC	CARSFPDCEETQYF